This T cell receptor (beta chain) appears in the sequencing data of a study of T cell responses to AZD1222 COVID-19 vaccine. On the study more broadly: Pooling of second doses given at about 4 or about 12 weeks was done. The study's findings and limits: It should be noted that donors were predominantly white British and more often female, and clonal diversity was possibly underestimated. The study found vaccine-associated CD4 TCRs spanning spike, dominant at 160-218 and 743-854.

Sequenced by immunoSEQ multiplex PCR; TCRdb stores in-frame clones only, minus some. Of about 78,000 clones in the sample, about 84% were seen once. As for this clone: Its antigen is currently unknown.

Germline lookup yields CDR1 MNHNS and CDR2 SASEGT. This CDR3 has 14 residues. Trimming removed 3 bases from V and 4 bases from J, with 11 bases in between. The genes are TRBV6-1 and TRBJ2-3, with D possibly called TRBD1 or TRBD2 (5 bases each). This receptor was taken from an adult in good health. The specimen comprised peripheral blood, sampled on day 0 of AZD1222 vaccination. The CDR3 sequence: CASSDGMGADTQYF. In DNA form, the CDR3 reads TGTGCCAGCAGTGATGGTATGGGGGCAGATACGCAGTATTTT.